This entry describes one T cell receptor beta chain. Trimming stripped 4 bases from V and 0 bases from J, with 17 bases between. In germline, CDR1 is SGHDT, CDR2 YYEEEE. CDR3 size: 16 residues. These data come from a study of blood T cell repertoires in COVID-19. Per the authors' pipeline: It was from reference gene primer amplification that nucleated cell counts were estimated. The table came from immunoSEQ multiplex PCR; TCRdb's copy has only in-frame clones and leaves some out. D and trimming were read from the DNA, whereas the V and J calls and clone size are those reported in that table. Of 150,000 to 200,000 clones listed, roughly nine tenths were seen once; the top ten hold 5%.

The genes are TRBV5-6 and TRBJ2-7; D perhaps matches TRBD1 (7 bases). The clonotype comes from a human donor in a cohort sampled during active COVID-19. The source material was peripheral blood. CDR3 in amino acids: CASSAGQSPISYEQYF. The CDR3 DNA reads TGTGCCAGCAGCGCGGGACAGAGCCCGATCTCCTACGAGCAGTACTTC.